One and the same sample provided the 16 T cell receptor beta chains below, sequenced in a study of siplizumab effects on memory and regulatory T cells. The repertoire was sequenced with immunoSEQ multiplex PCR; TCRdb's copy has only in-frame clones and lacks some. The data contain some 96,000 clones, 85% to 95% of them singletons. Sequencing used non-Treg CD4+ T cells sorted from blood. Receptor source: a human donor in good health.

The chain has TRBV6-5 and TRBJ2-1, with 9 bases matching TRBD1. Germline values: CDR1 MNHEY, CDR2 SVGAGI. V lost 2 bases and J lost 10; bases outside the gene matches: 6. The CDR3 loop spans 14 amino acids. CDR3 in amino acids: CASSYQQGAREQFF. The CDR3 nucleotides read TGTGCCAGCAGTTACCAACAGGGGGCTAGGGAGCAGTTCTTC.

This chain connects TRBV10-3 to TRBJ2-7; no reliable D call. V lost 2 bases to trimming and J lost 1 base, with 9 bases between them. The CDR3 has 14 residues. Germline-derived CDR1 and CDR2 are ENHRY and SYGVKD. Here the CDR3 DNA reads TGTGCCATCAGTGAGGGGTGGAGATCCTACGAGCAGTACTTC. Translation gives CAISEGWRSYEQYF.

This rearrangement joins TRBV6-6 to TRBJ1-2; D ambiguous. The CDR3 length is 11 residues. Germline V gene data show CDR1 as MNHNY and CDR2 as SVGAGI (reference sequence). The germline V and J ends were trimmed by 4 bases and 7 bases, with 7 bases remaining between them. CDR3 loop: CASSFAGGYTF. The CDR3 bases are TGTGCCAGCAGTTTTGCGGGTGGCTACACCTTC.

The rearrangement uses TRBV5-1 and TRBJ2-7; 10 positions match TRBD2. V lost 0 bases and J lost 0; bases outside the gene matches: 9. The CDR3 is made up of 18 amino acids. Germline CDR1 is SGHRS and CDR2 is YFSETQ. The CDR3 loop reads CASSLAALAGGSSYEQYF. Here the CDR3 DNA reads TGCGCCAGCAGCTTGGCGGCTTTAGCGGGGGGTAGCTCCTACGAGCAGTACTTC.

V usage is TRBV19 and J usage is TRBJ2-7; 14 bases are shared with TRBD2. With 4 bases clipped from V and 6 bases from J, the junction kept 8 bases outside the gene matches. The CDR3 is made up of 16 amino acids. The germline gives CDR1 LNHDA, CDR2 SQIVND (reference sequence). The CDR3 is CASSRPGLAGVGEQYF. The CDR3 nucleotides read TGTGCCAGTAGTAGACCGGGACTAGCGGGAGTGGGCGAGCAGTACTTC.

The rearrangement uses TRBV19 and TRBJ1-5; 7 nucleotides line up with TRBD1. The junction had 12 bases not matched to a gene; V was cut back by 4 bases and J by 0 bases. This CDR3 is built from 18 residues. Germline CDR1 reads LNHDA; CDR2 reads SQIVND (reference sequence). CDR3 amino acids: CASSTVTGVEFSNQPQHF. CDR3 nucleotide sequence: TGTGCCAGTAGTACTGTCACAGGGGTAGAATTTAGCAATCAGCCCCAGCATTTT.

The J gene is TRBJ1-2, the V gene TRBV5-1; perhaps TRBD1 as D (6 bases). The CDR3 consists of 15 residues. Between the trimmed V and J ends, which lost 2 bases and 3 bases, there was a span of 14 bases. Germline V gives CDR1 SGHRS, CDR2 YFSETQ. The CDR3 reads CASSLQQGDHYGYTF. As DNA, the CDR3 is TGCGCCAGCAGCTTACAACAGGGCGACCACTATGGCTACACCTTC. Using reference TRBV5-1 and TRBJ1-2 for the parts outside the CDR3, the full variable domain is KAGVTQTPRYLIKTRGQQVTLSCSPISGHRSVSWYQQTPGQGLQFLFEYFSETQRNKGNFPGRFSGRQFSNSRSEMNVSTLELGDSALYLCASSLQQGDHYGYTFGSGTRLTVV.

The CDR3 DNA reads TGTGCCAGCAGCTCAGGAAGGGGATCAGAGACCCAGTACTTC. Amino acid sequence: CASSSGRGSETQYF. The genes are TRBV11-2 and TRBJ2-5; possible D gene TRBD1, 5 bases. There are 14 residues in the CDR3. CDR1 and CDR2 (germline): SGHAT, FQNNGV. Trimming took 4 bases from V and 4 from J, leaving 13 bases between them.

The rearrangement links TRBV19 to TRBJ2-3; TRBD2 aligns across 12 bases. This CDR3 spans 14 amino acids. CDR1 is LNHDA, CDR2 SQIVND, per germline (reference sequence). V shed 9 bases and J 2 bases; nucleotides not matched to a gene: 3. The CDR3 DNA is TGTGCCAGCCGGACTAGCGGGATCACAGATACGCAGTATTTT. Its translation: CASRTSGITDTQYF.

The chain carries TRBV28 and TRBJ2-7; D gene unclear. V lost 3 bases to trimming and J lost 3 bases, with 9 bases between them. Per germline, CDR1 MDHEN and CDR2 SYDVKM. This CDR3 is built from 13 residues. Here the CDR3 reads CASSFPSGYEQYF. DNA for the CDR3: TGTGCCAGCAGTTTCCCTAGTGGCTACGAGCAGTACTTC.

The rearrangement uses TRBV20-1 and TRBJ2-5; TRBD2 is a possible D gene (6 bases). This CDR3 contains 11 residues. The germline V and J ends were trimmed by 5 bases and 9 bases, with 13 bases remaining between them. Per germline, CDR1 DFQATT and CDR2 SNEGSKA (reference sequence). CDR3 sequence reads: CSAPDYGAQYF. The CDR3 DNA sequence: TGCAGTGCTCCGGACTACGGGGCCCAGTACTTC.

The V gene is TRBV4-2, the J gene TRBJ2-1; 8 positions agree with TRBD1. J was trimmed by 7 bases and V by 4 bases; bases with no gene match: 12. Germline-derived CDR1 and CDR2 are LGHNA and YNFKEQ. The CDR3 is 16 residues long. CDR3 coding DNA: TGTGCCAGCAGCCGTACATCCGGGACAGGATCTAATGAGCAGTTCTTC. It codes for CASSRTSGTGSNEQFF.

The CDR3 nucleotides read TGCGCCAGCAGCTTGGCCCCAGGGGGCGCCTACGAGCAGTACTTC. Encoded protein: CASSLAPGGAYEQYF. The chain joins TRBV5-1 to TRBJ2-7, with 8 bases aligning to TRBD1. This CDR3 spans 15 amino acids. CDR1 SGHRS and CDR2 YFSETQ come from the germline V gene. V was clipped by 0 bases and J by 2 bases; unmatched bases: 4.

The CDR3 DNA reads TGTGCCAGCAACATAGAGGGATCTGGGGCCAACGTCCTGACTTTC. Translation gives CASNIEGSGANVLTF. The chain carries TRBV11-2 and TRBJ2-6, with a tentative D call TRBD2 (5 bases). Germline loops: CDR1 SGHAT, CDR2 FQNNGV. V lost 7 bases and J lost 1, with 11 bases in between. CDR3 length: 15 residues.

This chain joins TRBV9 and TRBJ2-2; 11 bases match TRBD1. The germline V gene has CDR1 SGDLS and CDR2 YYNGEE. V dropped 3 bases and J dropped 7; count of bases not matched to a gene: 14. The CDR3 sequence is 18 residues long. The CDR3 is CASSARTGTGGRVGELFF. Written as DNA, the CDR3 is TGTGCCAGCAGCGCCCGAACCGGGACAGGGGGTAGAGTCGGGGAGCTGTTTTTT.

J is TRBJ2-1 and V is TRBV5-1, with 9 bases that match TRBD2. This CDR3 is built from 14 residues. Trimming at V came to 4 bases and at J to 4 bases, leaving 3 bases not matched to a gene. CDR1 is SGHRS and CDR2 is YFSETQ in the germline V gene. The CDR3 DNA sequence: TGCGCCAGCAGCATTAGCGGGAGTTACAATGAGCAGTTCTTC. It codes for CASSISGSYNEQFF.